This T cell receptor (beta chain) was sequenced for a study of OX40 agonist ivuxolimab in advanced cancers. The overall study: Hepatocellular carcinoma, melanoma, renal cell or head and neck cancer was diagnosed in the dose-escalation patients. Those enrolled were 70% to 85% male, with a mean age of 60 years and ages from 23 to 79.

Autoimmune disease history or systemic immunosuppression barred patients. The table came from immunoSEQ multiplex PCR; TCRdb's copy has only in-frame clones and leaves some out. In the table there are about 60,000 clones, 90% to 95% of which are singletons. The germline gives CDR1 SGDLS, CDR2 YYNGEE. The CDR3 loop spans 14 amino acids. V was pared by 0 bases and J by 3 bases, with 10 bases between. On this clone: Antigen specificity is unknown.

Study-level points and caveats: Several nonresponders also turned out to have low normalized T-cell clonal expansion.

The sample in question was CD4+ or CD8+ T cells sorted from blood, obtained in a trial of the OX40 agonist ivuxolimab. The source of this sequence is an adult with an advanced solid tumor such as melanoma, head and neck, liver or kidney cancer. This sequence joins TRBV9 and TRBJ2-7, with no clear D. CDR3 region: CASSVGVFDYEQYF. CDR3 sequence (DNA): TGTGCCAGCAGCGTAGGAGTCTTTGACTACGAGCAGTACTTC.